A single TCR beta chain is shown here with its context. Antigen unknown. Post-ART PBMC samples numbered at least two per donor, and pre-ART ones at least one. Every specimen held between roughly 0.95-10 million cryopreserved PBMC. These were thawed and washed before DNA extraction. The sample belongs to a study of long-term antiretroviral therapy in people with HIV. Overall study findings and caveats: Controls exceeded HIV repertoires in CDR3 length range. Dominance of pre-ART expanded clones persisted, fluctuating and often declining after ART.

CDR1 is SGHTA, CDR2 FQGNSA, per germline. CDR3 size: 15 residues. The V gene end was trimmed by 3 bases and the J gene end by 4 bases; junction bases not matched to a gene: 9. Run at survey level, the immunoSEQ assay was version v3.0. Profiled with immunoSEQ multiplex PCR; TCRdb holds only in-frame clones, not every one. Among 18,000 or so clones listed, around 80% were seen once. The source was unsorted PBMCs, collected at the start of antiretroviral therapy, before treatment. This receptor was obtained from a woman aged 40 to 49 with HIV. The chain combines TRBV7-2 with TRBJ2-7; 7 bases map to TRBD1. The CDR3 DNA reads as TGTGCCAGCAGCTTTGGACAGGCCAGCCAGTACGAGCAGTACTTC. It translates to CASSFGQASQYEQYF.